The next 30 T cell receptor beta chains were all read from a single sample in a study of T-cell memory formation after mild COVID-19. TCRdb recomputed calls from the 5' RACE reads with MiXCR, one row per CDR3 protein. The sample consists of about 88,000 distinct CDR3 sequences, 25% of them appearing once. The sample taken for sequencing was PBMCs or a T cell subset sorted from them (not recorded which). These receptors all come from a man aged 18 to 30 who had mild COVID-19 (a few samples of this study predate the infection). Cell type and time point are not known.

This clonotype showed up many times. This chain uses TRBV19 with TRBJ2-5, with 13 positions matching TRBD2. The CDR3 spans 15 residues. Germline assignment: CDR1 LNHDA and CDR2 SQIVND (reference sequence). Losses at the gene ends were 3 bases for V and 8 bases for J; bases not matched to a gene: 6. CDR3 coding DNA: TGTGCCAGTAGTATGACTAGCGGGGGGCTTACAACCCAGTACTTC. This sequence encodes CASSMTSGGLTTQYF.

This clonotype was seen more than once but under ten times. The chain's CDR3 is CASSLLPLRGNPGTDTQYF. The CDR3 DNA sequence: TGTGCCAGCAGCTTACTACCCCTTCGGGGGAATCCTGGCACAGATACGCAGTATTTT. The chain joins TRBV13 to TRBJ2-3; possible D gene TRBD2, 6 bases. Per the germline V gene, CDR1 is PRHDT and CDR2 is FYEKMQ (reference sequence). The CDR3 loop spans 19 amino acids. Trimming left V 2 bases short and J 1 base short, with 22 bases between.

This clonotype was seen only a few times. V is TRBV7-9 and J is TRBJ2-3; 7 nucleotides agree with TRBD2. Germline values: CDR1 SEHNR, CDR2 FQNEAQ (reference sequence). Trimming removed 5 bases from V and 0 bases from J; junction bases left unmatched: 2. This CDR3 contains 14 residues. The CDR3 reads CASSPTSSTDTQYF. The CDR3 DNA reads as TGTGCCAGCAGCCCGACTAGCAGCACAGATACGCAGTATTTT.

The chain combines TRBV7-9 with TRBJ2-7; D uncertain. Germline CDR1 SEHNR, CDR2 FQNEAQ (reference sequence). This CDR3 comprises 13 residues. Trimming removed 5 bases at V and 2 bases at J, with 10 bases between. The CDR3 region is CASSTTVTYEQYV. The CDR3, as DNA: TGTGCCAGCAGCACAACAGTTACCTACGAGCAGTACGTC.

This chain uses TRBV20-1 with TRBJ1-1, with a possible D match to TRBD1 (5 bases). CDR3 length: 12 amino acids. V lost 0 bases to trimming and J lost 5 bases, with 7 bases between them. Germline V lookup: CDR1 DFQATT, CDR2 SNEGSKA (reference sequence). The CDR3 nucleotides are TGCAGTGCTAGAGACGGGGGGACTGAAGCTTTCTTT. Protein product: CSARDGGTEAFF.

This chain connects TRBV4-2 to TRBJ2-2; 8 bases map to TRBD2. The ends lost 4 bases at V and 6 bases at J; junction bases unmatched: 19. The CDR3 covers 19 residues. The germline gives CDR1 LGHNA, CDR2 YNFKEQ. The CDR3 spells CASSPLLVGGGQGAGELFF. DNA of the CDR3: TGTGCCAGCAGCCCGCTACTAGTCGGGGGGGGCCAAGGCGCCGGGGAGCTGTTTTTT.

By sample fraction, this clonotype is large. The chain is built from TRBV7-2 and TRBJ1-4; unclear D gene. CDR3 length: 17 amino acids. Trimming pared 5 bases from V and 0 bases from J, leaving 16 bases between. Germline CDR1 SGHTA, CDR2 FQGNSA. The CDR3 DNA follows: TGTGCCAGCAGCCCCGGCGGAGGGCGTGCAACTAATGAAAAACTGTTTTTT. This encodes CASSPGGGRATNEKLFF. Based on the CDR3 plus reference TRBV7-2 and TRBJ1-4, the full variable domain is GAGVSQSPSNKVTEKGKDVELRCDPISGHTALYWYRQSLGQGLEFLIYFQGNSAPDKSGLPSDRFSAERTGGSVSTLTIQRTQQEDSAVYLCASSPGGGRATNEKLFFGSGTQLSVL.

This clonotype has only a few counts. V is TRBV6-6 and J is TRBJ1-1; D unclear. V gave up 0 bases and J gave up 7 bases, with 15 bases separating them. Germline V lookup: CDR1 MNHNY, CDR2 SVGAGI (reference sequence). CDR3 length equals 15 residues. CDR3 sequence (DNA): TGTGCCAGCAGTTACTCGTTACAGTTCAGACATGAAGCTTTCTTT. As protein: CASSYSLQFRHEAFF.

This chain joins TRBV30 and TRBJ1-6, with a possible D match to TRBD1 (5 bases). Trimming shortened V by 0 bases and J by 5 bases, and 11 bases separated the two germline ends. CDR1 and CDR2 (germline): GTSNPN, SVGIG (reference sequence). The length of the CDR3 is 15 residues. The CDR3 loop reads CAWSVYPGDNSPLHF. The CDR3 DNA reads as TGTGCCTGGAGTGTTTATCCGGGGGATAATTCACCCCTCCACTTT.

The table lists this clonotype with a few counts. This chain connects TRBV6-5 to TRBJ2-2, with unresolved D. V was clipped by 7 bases and J by 2 bases, with 8 bases between them. Germline CDR1 MNHEY, CDR2 SVGAGI. CDR3 length: 13 amino acids. CDR3 nucleotide sequence: TGTGCCAGCACCCCTAGTAACACCGGGGAGCTGTTTTTT. It translates to CASTPSNTGELFF.

This clonotype was picked up many times. The rearrangement uses TRBV10-3 and TRBJ2-3; D is possibly TRBD1 (5 bases). This CDR3 region has 15 residues. Germline V CDR1 and CDR2: ENHRY, SYGVKD. V dropped 10 bases and J dropped 4 bases, with 21 bases sitting between them. CDR3 DNA: TGTGCCACCACCTCGAGCTTACAGGCCTCAGATACGCAGTATTTT. Translation: CATTSSLQASDTQYF.

This clonotype has only a few counts. This chain connects TRBV12-5 to TRBJ2-7; 7 bases match TRBD1. The CDR3 is 15 amino acids. Per the germline V gene, CDR1 is LGHNT and CDR2 is FRNRAP. V lost 5 bases and J lost 9; bases outside the gene matches: 16. The CDR3, as DNA: TGTGCTAGTGGTCCCCACGGACAGGTGCCTCCCCGGCAGTACGTC. The encoded protein is CASGPHGQVPPRQYV.

This clonotype was detected a few times. V gene TRBV7-2 combines with J gene TRBJ2-1; TRBD2 is a possible D gene (6 bases). The CDR3 has 16 residues. The germline gives CDR1 SGHTA, CDR2 FQGNSA. Trimming removed 1 base from V and 3 bases from J, with 13 bases in between. The CDR3 region has the DNA TGTGCCAGCAGCTTAGACCTTGGGGGGTACTACAATGAGCAGTTCTTC. As protein: CASSLDLGGYYNEQFF.

CDR3: CASSGVLAGGYNEQFF. Written as DNA, the CDR3 is TGTGCCAGCAGTGGGGTACTAGCGGGGGGATACAATGAGCAGTTCTTC. V usage is TRBV2 and J usage is TRBJ2-1, with 12 bases that match TRBD2. Per germline, CDR1 SNHLY and CDR2 FYNNEI. The CDR3 runs 16 residues. The V and J ends lost 4 bases and 4 bases, in that order; junction bases with no gene match: 5.

V usage is TRBV5-1 and J usage is TRBJ1-1; D possibly corresponds to TRBD1 (5 bases). Trimming removed 2 bases at V and 3 bases at J, with 11 bases between. Germline V CDR1 and CDR2: SGHRS, YFSETQ. The CDR3 spans 14 residues. The CDR3 bases are TGCGCCAGCAGCTTTGGGGGAGGAGACACTGAAGCTTTCTTT. Amino acids: CASSFGGGDTEAFF.

This clonotype has ten or more counts. This chain connects TRBV7-9 to TRBJ2-1; no firm D call. Trimming took off 2 bases at V and 8 bases at J, with 13 bases between the two ends. Germline CDR1 is SEHNR and CDR2 is FQNEAQ (reference sequence). This CDR3 spans 14 amino acids. Here the CDR3 DNA reads TGTGCCAGCAGCTTAAGTCTCGCGGCGGATGAGCAGTTCTTC. It yields the protein CASSLSLAADEQFF.

This clonotype was picked up one time. The V gene is TRBV28, the J gene TRBJ1-3; possibly TRBD1 for D (5 bases). Trimming pared 4 bases from V and 8 bases from J, leaving 18 bases between. CDR1 and CDR2 (germline): MDHEN, SYDVKM. The CDR3 has 15 amino acids. The CDR3 coding sequence is TGTGCCAGCAGTTGGTCCAGGGCAGAAGAAGACACCATATATTTT. Amino acids: CASSWSRAEEDTIYF.

The sample holds a few counts of this clonotype. This rearrangement joins TRBV7-9 to TRBJ2-3; D is possibly TRBD2 (7 bases). This CDR3 is built from 15 residues. CDR1 SEHNR and CDR2 FQNEAQ come from the germline V gene (reference sequence). The V and J ends lost 11 bases and 6 bases respectively, with 24 bases between them. CDR3 region: CAVRASGQRRDTQYF. The CDR3 coding sequence is TGTGCCGTTCGGGCTAGCGGACAGAGGAGGGATACGCAGTATTTT.

The chain recombines TRBV11-2 with TRBJ2-1; perhaps TRBD2 as D (6 bases). The CDR3 has 15 residues. V was shortened by 5 bases and J by 2 bases, with 13 bases between the two germline ends. Germline loops: CDR1 SGHAT, CDR2 FQNNGV. The CDR3 DNA reads TGTGCCAGCAGCCATCGGGGGTCCCCCTACAATGAGCAGTTCTTC. This translates into CASSHRGSPYNEQFF.

The chain links TRBV6-5 to TRBJ1-1; weak D call: TRBD1 (5 bases). The CDR3 is 13 amino acids. The germline gives CDR1 MNHEY, CDR2 SVGAGI. V lost 0 bases to trimming and J lost 10 bases, with 12 bases between them. CDR3 amino acids: CASSYSFRDGAFF. Written as DNA, the CDR3 is TGTGCCAGCAGTTACTCGTTTAGGGACGGAGCTTTCTTT.

The V gene is TRBV6-4, the J gene TRBJ2-1; D is unresolved. Per the germline V gene, CDR1 is MRHNA and CDR2 is SNTAGT. This CDR3 region has 13 residues. Between the trimmed V and J ends, which lost 0 bases and 4 bases, there was a span of 4 bases. In DNA, the CDR3 is TGTGCCAGCAGTGACTCGAATTACAATGAGCAGTTCTTC. Amino acids: CASSDSNYNEQFF.

The rearrangement links TRBV6-2 or TRBV6-3 to TRBJ2-5; TRBD1 might be the D (6 bases). The germline V and J ends were trimmed by 6 bases and 1 base, with 15 bases remaining between them. The CDR3 is 15 amino acids. CDR1 and CDR2 from the germline V gene are MNHEY and SVGEGT. In nucleotides, the CDR3 is TGTGCCAGCAGCAGGATCGGACAGCTCCAAGAGACCCAGTACTTC. Translation: CASSRIGQLQETQYF.

The table lists this clonotype with a few counts. V is TRBV4-1 and J is TRBJ1-3, with 7 bases fitting TRBD1. CDR1 and CDR2 (germline): MGHRA, YSYEKL. The CDR3 spans 15 residues. J was trimmed by 0 bases and V by 3 bases; bases with no gene match: 2. Here the CDR3 reads CASSQGTASGNTIYF. CDR3 nucleotides: TGCGCCAGCAGCCAGGGGACAGCCTCTGGAAACACCATATATTTT.

This clonotype has only a few counts. The chain links TRBV6-2 or TRBV6-3 to TRBJ1-4; D unresolved. Germline CDR1 MNHEY, CDR2 SVGEGT. The V gene lost 0 bases and the J gene lost 1 base, with 6 bases spanning the gap. This CDR3 comprises 15 residues. CDR3 sequence (DNA): TGTGCCAGCAGTTACTCGTTGGAAACTAATGAAAAACTGTTTTTT. This gives the protein CASSYSLETNEKLFF.

The chain combines TRBV30 with TRBJ1-2; D gene unclear. Germline CDR1 and CDR2: GTSNPN and SVGIG (reference sequence). The ends were cut back, 6 bases at V and 5 bases at J, with 22 bases in the middle. The CDR3 has 15 residues. The CDR3 region is CACRVPISPGYGYTF. The CDR3 DNA sequence: TGTGCCTGTCGTGTCCCGATCAGCCCGGGGTATGGCTACACCTTC.

The chain combines TRBV6-5 with TRBJ2-2; possibly TRBD2 for D (7 bases). Germline CDR1 and CDR2: MNHEY and SVGAGI. Trimming pared 3 bases from V and 8 bases from J, leaving 10 bases between. This CDR3 is built from 13 residues. The CDR3 here is CASSYGGAGELFF. The CDR3 DNA is TGTGCCAGCAGTTATGGGGGGGCTGGGGAGCTGTTTTTT.

This clonotype has only a few counts. The V call is TRBV3-1, the J call TRBJ1-6; D is unclear. The CDR3 length is 14 residues. V lost 1 base, J lost 11 bases, and 12 bases lay in between. Per germline, CDR1 LGHDT and CDR2 YNNKEL (reference sequence). The DNA of the CDR3 is TGTGCCAGCAGCCAAGGCCTGGTGGGTACACCCCTCCACTTT. Its translation: CASSQGLVGTPLHF.

The chain uses TRBV7-2 and TRBJ2-2; TRBD2 agrees at 11 bases. The V and J ends lost 3 bases and 5 bases, in that order; junction bases with no gene match: 5. Germline CDR1 is SGHTA and CDR2 is FQGNSA. This CDR3 is 16 amino acids long. CDR3: CASSFPSGGLTGELFF. CDR3 coding DNA: TGTGCCAGCAGCTTCCCTAGCGGGGGGCTTACCGGGGAGCTGTTTTTT.

There are a few counts of this clonotype. The rearrangement uses TRBV5-1 and TRBJ1-2; a possible D gene is TRBD1 (5 bases). V shed 3 bases and J shed 2 bases, with 11 bases lying between them. Germline V CDR1 and CDR2: SGHRS, YFSETQ. The CDR3 extends over 14 amino acids. The CDR3 region has the DNA TGCGCCAGCAGCTCGGGGACCACCAACTATGGCTACACCTTC. Residues: CASSSGTTNYGYTF.

This clonotype was seen a handful of times. The genes are TRBV4-3 and TRBJ2-1; TRBD1 aligns across 10 bases. Trimming at V came to 1 base and at J to 7 bases, leaving 4 bases not matched to a gene. This CDR3 is 15 amino acids long. CDR1 is LGHNA, CDR2 YSLEER, per germline. CDR3 amino acids: CASSQVWTGGNEQFF. CDR3 nucleotide sequence: TGCGCCAGCAGCCAAGTATGGACAGGGGGGAATGAGCAGTTCTTC.